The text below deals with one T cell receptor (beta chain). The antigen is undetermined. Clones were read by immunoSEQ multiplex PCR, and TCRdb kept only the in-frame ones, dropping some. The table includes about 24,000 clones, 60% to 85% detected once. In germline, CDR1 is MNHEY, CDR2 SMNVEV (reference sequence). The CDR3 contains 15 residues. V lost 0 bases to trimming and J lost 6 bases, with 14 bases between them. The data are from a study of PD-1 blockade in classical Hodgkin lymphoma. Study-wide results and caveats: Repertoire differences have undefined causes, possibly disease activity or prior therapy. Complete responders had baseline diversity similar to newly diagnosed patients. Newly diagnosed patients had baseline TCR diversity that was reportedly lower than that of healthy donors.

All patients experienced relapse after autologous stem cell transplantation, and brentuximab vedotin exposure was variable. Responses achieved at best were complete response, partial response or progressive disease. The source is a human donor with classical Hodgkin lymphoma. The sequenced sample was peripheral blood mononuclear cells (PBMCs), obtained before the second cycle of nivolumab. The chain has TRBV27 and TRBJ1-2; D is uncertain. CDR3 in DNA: TGTGCCAGCAGTTTATCGATAGGTCTCGGGAATGGCTACACCTTC. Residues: CASSLSIGLGNGYTF.